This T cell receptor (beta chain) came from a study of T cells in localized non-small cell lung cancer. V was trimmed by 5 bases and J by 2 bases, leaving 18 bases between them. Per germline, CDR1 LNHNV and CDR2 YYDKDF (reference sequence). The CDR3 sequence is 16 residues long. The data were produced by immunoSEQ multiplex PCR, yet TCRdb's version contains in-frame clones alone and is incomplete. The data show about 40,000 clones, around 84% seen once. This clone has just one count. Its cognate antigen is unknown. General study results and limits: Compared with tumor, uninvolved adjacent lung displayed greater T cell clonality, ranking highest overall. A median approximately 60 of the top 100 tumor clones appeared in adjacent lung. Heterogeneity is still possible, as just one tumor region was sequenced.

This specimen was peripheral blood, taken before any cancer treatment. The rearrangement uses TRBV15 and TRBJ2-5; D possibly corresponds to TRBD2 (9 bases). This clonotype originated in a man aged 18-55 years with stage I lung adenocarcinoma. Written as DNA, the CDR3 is TGTGCCACCAGCGGACAGGGCGGGGGGGTACAAGAGACCCAGTACTTC. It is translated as CATSGQGGGVQETQYF.